This T cell receptor (beta chain) came from a study of CD8 T cells in Susac syndrome. RNA amounts of about 0.5 to 1 ug underwent reverse transcription with random hexamers. In TCRdb, the immunoSEQ multiplex PCR reads were re-called with MiXCR into one record per CDR3 protein. The profile shows hundreds of thousands of distinct CDR3 sequences, about 85% of them singletons. Germline lookup yields CDR1 MNHNS and CDR2 SASEGT. The J segment lost 3 bases and the V segment lost 8 bases, leaving 7 bases of the junction unmatched. The CDR3 consists of 13 residues. The multiple sclerosis control group comprised treatment-naive patients with stable or active relapsing-remitting disease.

The rearrangement uses TRBV6-1 and TRBJ2-7, with TRBD2 matching over 7 bases. This sequence was found in a human donor with multiple sclerosis. The source material was CD8+ T cells from PBMCs. CDR3 sequence (DNA): TGTGCCAGCGAGGGCGGGAGTAGCTACGAGCAGTACTTC. Amino acid sequence: CASEGGSSYEQYF.